Included here is one T cell receptor beta chain sequence, with context. Its antigen is not known. The data are from a study of graft-versus-host responses after intestinal transplantation. The overall study: Among the recipients, transplants were multivisceral, liver-intestinal, or isolated intestinal. Among the recipients, all got anti-thymocyte globulin induction and then tacrolimus and steroids for roughly three years.

Broader study findings: Association was observed between peak circulating GvH clone levels and early post-transplant HvG declines. Patients who carried graft-donor T cell macrochimerism also had high graft-versus-host to host-versus-graft clonal ratios in their allografts.

Measured with immunoSEQ multiplex PCR; TCRdb has only the in-frame clones, and not every one. The sample holds some 120,000 clones, 85% to 95% seen once. The CDR3 extends over 17 amino acids. The sequence was collected from a human donor who was the organ donor for an intestinal transplant. This chain uses TRBV8-2 with TRBJ2-6; the table's D call, TRBD2, has no DNA check behind it. TRBV8-2 is labeled a pseudogene. The input for sequencing was unstimulated CD8+ T cells sorted from spleen or lymph node cells, taken before transplant. CDR3 amino acids: CGMVVRITQSRANVLTF. Here the CDR3 DNA reads TGTGGCATGGTGGTGAGGATAACACAAAGCCGGGCCAACGTCCTGACTTTC.